These T cell receptor beta chains were read from a single sample in a study of T-cell reconstitution after alpha-beta-depleted transplantation in children. TCRdb reanalysed the PCR reads using MiXCR and keeps one entry per CDR3 protein. The sample lists about 610,000 distinct CDR3 sequences, 10% to 13% occurring once. The sample consisted of PBMCs from the stem cell graft donor, taken from the stem cell graft. The receptor source for this set is a human donor who donated a stem cell graft to a child with acute myeloid leukemia. The CDR3 runs from the conserved cysteine through the conserved F or W. A D gene is named only where the DNA matches it firmly. Some rows mark clone size as missing; the rest say once, few, many or name a class of expanded clone.

CDR3	size	V	J	D
CATSPPGRRANTEAFF	few	TRBV15	TRBJ1-1	NA
CSVGGTYEQYF	many	TRBV29-1	TRBJ2-7	TRBD2
CASSRPGGRAFGAQYF	few	TRBV7-2	TRBJ2-5	TRBD2
CASRPAGTYEQYF	NA	TRBV6-1	TRBJ2-7	TRBD2
CASSFGRAGNEQFF	NA	TRBV5-5	TRBJ2-1	NA
CASNQGVGGYTF	few	TRBV2	TRBJ1-2	NA
CASSPVVSDRTYEQYF	NA	TRBV18	TRBJ2-7	NA
CASSVEGGRTDTQYF	few	TRBV9	TRBJ2-3	NA
CASSVEASGRMPTGELFF	few	TRBV9	TRBJ2-2	TRBD2
CASSYEASWRYEQYF	many	TRBV6-5	TRBJ2-7	NA
CASSYFRGSTEAFF	NA	TRBV27	TRBJ1-1	NA
CASSLAPGANQPQHF	many	TRBV7-2	TRBJ1-5	NA
CASSQGASTSYEQYF	NA	TRBV4-3	TRBJ2-7	NA
CASSSDGATETQYF	NA	TRBV7-2	TRBJ2-5	NA
CASSPLGRKVETQYF	NA	TRBV12-3/TRBV12-4	TRBJ2-5	NA
CASSLDHRGTQYF	many	TRBV7-9	TRBJ2-3	NA
CASRIAGGSTGELFF	many	TRBV5-1	TRBJ2-2	TRBD2
CASSPLGTGDHNEQFF	NA	TRBV18	TRBJ2-1	TRBD1
CASSLVGGGSSPLHF	many	TRBV12-3/TRBV12-4	TRBJ1-6	NA
CASSLLRTGDLSTDTQYF	few	TRBV27	TRBJ2-3	TRBD1
CASRHGGEETQYF	NA	TRBV3-1	TRBJ2-5	NA
CASSLTTPGDVQYF	NA	TRBV12-3/TRBV12-4	TRBJ2-7	NA
CASSLAGTLDEQYF	many	TRBV5-1	TRBJ2-7	NA
CASKLAGEDIQYF	few	TRBV5-6	TRBJ2-4	TRBD2
CSARVAGGSTDTQYF	NA	TRBV20-1	TRBJ2-3	TRBD2
CASRAGQGAYNEQFF	many	TRBV2	TRBJ2-1	TRBD1
CATSRNGGEQFF	NA	TRBV15	TRBJ2-1	NA
CASRDMEEKLFF	NA	TRBV5-1	TRBJ1-4	NA
CASSMTSGSYNEQFF	many	TRBV19	TRBJ2-1	TRBD2
CSASRGGGQFF	many	TRBV20-1	TRBJ2-1	NA
CASSSRPGSGNTIYF	many	TRBV27	TRBJ1-3	NA
CAGPVAQYF	NA	TRBV30	TRBJ2-5	NA
CASSHTGTGYTF	NA	TRBV7-3	TRBJ1-2	NA
CSARGPITSGSKYEQYF	few	TRBV20-1	TRBJ2-7	TRBD2
CSVDTGDRDYGYTF	NA	TRBV29-1	TRBJ1-2	TRBD1
CASSFLEAATFSTDTQYF	NA	TRBV27	TRBJ2-3	NA
CASSQGGGVRTRRNEQFF	NA	TRBV3-1	TRBJ2-1	NA
CASSPSWGQTEAFF	NA	TRBV4-3	TRBJ1-1	NA